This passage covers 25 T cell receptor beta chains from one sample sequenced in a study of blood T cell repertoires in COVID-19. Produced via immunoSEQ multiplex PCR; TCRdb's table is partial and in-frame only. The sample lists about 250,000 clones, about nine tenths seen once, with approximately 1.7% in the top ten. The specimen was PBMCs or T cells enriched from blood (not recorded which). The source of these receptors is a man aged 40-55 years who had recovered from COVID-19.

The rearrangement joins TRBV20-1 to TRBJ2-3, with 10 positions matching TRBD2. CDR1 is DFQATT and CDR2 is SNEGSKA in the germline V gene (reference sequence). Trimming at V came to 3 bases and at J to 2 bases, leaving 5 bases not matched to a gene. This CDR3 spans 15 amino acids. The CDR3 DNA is TGCAGTGCTAGTGTAGCGGGGGGATACACAGATACGCAGTATTTT. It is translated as CSASVAGGYTDTQYF.

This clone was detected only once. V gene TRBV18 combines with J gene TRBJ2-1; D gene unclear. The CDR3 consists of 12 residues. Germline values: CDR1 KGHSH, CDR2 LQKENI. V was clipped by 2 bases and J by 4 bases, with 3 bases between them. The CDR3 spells CASSPEYNEQFF. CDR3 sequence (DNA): TGTGCCAGCTCACCAGAGTACAATGAGCAGTTCTTC.

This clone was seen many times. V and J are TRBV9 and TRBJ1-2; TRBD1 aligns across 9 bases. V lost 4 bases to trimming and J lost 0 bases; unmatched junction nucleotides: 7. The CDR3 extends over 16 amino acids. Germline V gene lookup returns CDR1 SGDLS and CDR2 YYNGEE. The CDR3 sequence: CASSPTGGAANYGYTF. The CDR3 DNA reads TGTGCCAGCAGCCCAACAGGGGGCGCCGCTAACTATGGCTACACCTTC.

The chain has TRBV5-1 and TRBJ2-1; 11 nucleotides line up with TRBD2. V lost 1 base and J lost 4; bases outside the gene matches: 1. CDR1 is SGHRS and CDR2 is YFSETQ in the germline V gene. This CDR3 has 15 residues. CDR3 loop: CASSLTSGRYNEQFF. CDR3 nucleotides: TGCGCCAGCAGCTTGACTAGCGGGAGATACAATGAGCAGTTCTTC.

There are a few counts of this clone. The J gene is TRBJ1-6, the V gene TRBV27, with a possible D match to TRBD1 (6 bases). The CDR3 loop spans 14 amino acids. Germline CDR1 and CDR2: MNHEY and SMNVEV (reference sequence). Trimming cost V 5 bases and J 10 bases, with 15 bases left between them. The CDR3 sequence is CASSPYRDGSPLHF. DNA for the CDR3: TGTGCCAGCAGTCCCTACAGGGACGGGTCACCCCTCCACTTT.

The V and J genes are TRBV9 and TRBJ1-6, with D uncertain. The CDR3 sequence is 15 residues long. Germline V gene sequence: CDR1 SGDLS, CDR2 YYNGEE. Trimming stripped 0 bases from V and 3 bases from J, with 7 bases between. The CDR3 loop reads CASSVGGGYNSPLHF. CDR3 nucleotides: TGTGCCAGCAGCGTAGGTGGAGGCTATAATTCACCCCTCCACTTT.

In DNA, the CDR3 is TGTGCCAGCAGCCGATCTAATCCTAGCTCCTACAATGAGCAGTTCTTC. Translation: CASSRSNPSSYNEQFF. The V call is TRBV4-2, the J call TRBJ2-1; D remains unclear. From germline, CDR1 is LGHNA and CDR2 YNFKEQ. The CDR3 is 16 amino acids. Trimming took 4 bases from V and 0 from J, leaving 13 bases between them.

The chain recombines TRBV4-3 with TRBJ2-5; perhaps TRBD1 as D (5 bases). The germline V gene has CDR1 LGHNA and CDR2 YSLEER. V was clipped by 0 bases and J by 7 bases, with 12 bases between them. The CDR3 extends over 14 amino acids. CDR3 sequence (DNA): TGCGCCAGCAGCCAAGACCTGACAGATGCGACCCAGTACTTC. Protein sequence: CASSQDLTDATQYF.

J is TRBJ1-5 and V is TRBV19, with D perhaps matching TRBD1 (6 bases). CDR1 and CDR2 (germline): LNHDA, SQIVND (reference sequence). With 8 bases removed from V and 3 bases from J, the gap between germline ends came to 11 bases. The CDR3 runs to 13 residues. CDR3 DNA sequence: TGTGCCAGTCGAGGACAGCTCAATCAGCCCCAGCATTTT. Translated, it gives CASRGQLNQPQHF.

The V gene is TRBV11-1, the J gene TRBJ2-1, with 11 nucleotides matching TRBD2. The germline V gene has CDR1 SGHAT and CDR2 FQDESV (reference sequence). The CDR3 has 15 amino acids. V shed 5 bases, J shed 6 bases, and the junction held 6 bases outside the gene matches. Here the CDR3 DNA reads TGTGCCAGCAGCCAACTAGCGGGGGCAAGCAATGAGCAGTTCTTC. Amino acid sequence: CASSQLAGASNEQFF.

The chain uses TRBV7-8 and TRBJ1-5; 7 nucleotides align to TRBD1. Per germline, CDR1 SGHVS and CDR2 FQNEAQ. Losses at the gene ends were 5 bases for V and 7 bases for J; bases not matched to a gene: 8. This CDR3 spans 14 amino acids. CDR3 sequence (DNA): TGTGCCAGCAGCCCTCACAGGGGTGGGCAGCCCCAGCATTTT. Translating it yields CASSPHRGGQPQHF. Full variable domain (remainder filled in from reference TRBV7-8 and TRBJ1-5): GAGVSQSPRYKVAKRGQDVALRCDPISGHVSLFWYQQALGQGPEFLTYFQNEAQLDKSGLPSDRFFAERPEGSVSTLKIQRTQQEDSAVYLCASSPHRGGQPQHFGDGTRLSIL.

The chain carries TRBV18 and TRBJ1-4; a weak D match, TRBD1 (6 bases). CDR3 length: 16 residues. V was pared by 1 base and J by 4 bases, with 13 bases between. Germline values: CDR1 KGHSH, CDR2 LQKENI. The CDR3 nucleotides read TGTGCCAGCTCACCACGCGGGGGGGCGAATAATGAAAAACTGTTTTTT. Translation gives CASSPRGGANNEKLFF.

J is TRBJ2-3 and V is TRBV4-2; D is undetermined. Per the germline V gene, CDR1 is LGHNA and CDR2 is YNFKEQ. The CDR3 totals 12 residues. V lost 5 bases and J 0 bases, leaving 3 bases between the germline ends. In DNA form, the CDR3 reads TGTGCCAGCAGCGTAAGCACAGATACGCAGTATTTT. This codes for CASSVSTDTQYF.

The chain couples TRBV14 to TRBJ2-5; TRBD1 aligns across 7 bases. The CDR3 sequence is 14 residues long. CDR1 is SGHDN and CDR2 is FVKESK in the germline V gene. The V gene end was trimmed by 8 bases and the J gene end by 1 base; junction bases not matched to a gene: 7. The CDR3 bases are TGTGCCAGCGCAAGGACAGGCCTCCAAGAGACCCAGTACTTC. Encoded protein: CASARTGLQETQYF.

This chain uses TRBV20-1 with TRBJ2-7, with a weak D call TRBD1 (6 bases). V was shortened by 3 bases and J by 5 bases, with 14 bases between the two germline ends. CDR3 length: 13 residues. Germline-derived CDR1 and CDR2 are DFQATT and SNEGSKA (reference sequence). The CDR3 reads CSASFTGNDEQYF. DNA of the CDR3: TGCAGTGCTAGTTTTACAGGGAACGACGAGCAGTACTTC.

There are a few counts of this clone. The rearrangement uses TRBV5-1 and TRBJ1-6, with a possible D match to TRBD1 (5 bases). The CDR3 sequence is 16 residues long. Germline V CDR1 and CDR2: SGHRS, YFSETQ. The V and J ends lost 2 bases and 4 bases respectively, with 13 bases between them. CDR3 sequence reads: CASSLDTGTYNSPLHF. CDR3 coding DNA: TGCGCCAGCAGCTTAGATACCGGGACTTATAATTCACCCCTCCACTTT.

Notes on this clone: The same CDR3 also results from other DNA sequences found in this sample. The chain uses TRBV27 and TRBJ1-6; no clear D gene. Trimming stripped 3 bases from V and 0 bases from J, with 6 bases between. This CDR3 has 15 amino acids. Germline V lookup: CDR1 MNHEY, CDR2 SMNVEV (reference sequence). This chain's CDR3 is CASSLASSYNSPLHF. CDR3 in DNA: TGTGCCAGCAGTTTGGCAAGCTCCTATAATTCACCCCTCCACTTT.

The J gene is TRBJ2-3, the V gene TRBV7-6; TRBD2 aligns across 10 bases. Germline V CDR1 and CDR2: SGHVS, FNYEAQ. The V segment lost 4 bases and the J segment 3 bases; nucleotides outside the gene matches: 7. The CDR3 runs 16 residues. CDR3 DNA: TGTGCCAGCAGCTCGGATAGCGGGGGGTGGACAGATACGCAGTATTTT. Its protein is CASSSDSGGWTDTQYF. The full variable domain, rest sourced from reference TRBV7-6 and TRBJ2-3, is GAGVSQSPRYKVTKRGQDVALRCDPISGHVSLYWYRQALGQGPEFLTYFNYEAQQDKSGLPNDRFSAERPEGSISTLTIQRTEQRDSAMYRCASSSDSGGWTDTQYFGPGTRLTVL.

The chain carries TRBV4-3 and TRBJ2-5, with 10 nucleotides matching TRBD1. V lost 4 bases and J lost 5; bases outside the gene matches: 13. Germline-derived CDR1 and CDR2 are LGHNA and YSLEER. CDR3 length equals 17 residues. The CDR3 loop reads CASSRDVTTGGGETQYF. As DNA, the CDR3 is TGCGCCAGCAGCCGCGACGTAACGACAGGGGGCGGGGAGACCCAGTACTTC.

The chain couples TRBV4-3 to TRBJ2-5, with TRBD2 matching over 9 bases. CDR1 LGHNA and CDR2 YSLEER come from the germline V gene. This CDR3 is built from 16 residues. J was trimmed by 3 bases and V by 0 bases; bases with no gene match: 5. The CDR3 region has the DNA TGCGCCAGCAGCCAAGATCGGGCTAGCGGGAAAGAGACCCAGTACTTC. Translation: CASSQDRASGKETQYF.

CDR3 coding DNA: TGTGCCAGCTCACCGTCGTCTCGGTCCTACGAGCAGTACTTC. It encodes CASSPSSRSYEQYF. The V call is TRBV18, the J call TRBJ2-7; D gene ambiguous. This CDR3 contains 14 residues. Trimming cost V 3 bases and J 1 base, with 10 bases left between them. Germline V gene sequence: CDR1 KGHSH, CDR2 LQKENI.

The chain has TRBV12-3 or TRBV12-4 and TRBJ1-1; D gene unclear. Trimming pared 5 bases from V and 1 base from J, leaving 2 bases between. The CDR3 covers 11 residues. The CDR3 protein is CASSQNTEAFF. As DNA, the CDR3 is TGTGCCAGCAGTCAGAACACTGAAGCTTTCTTT.

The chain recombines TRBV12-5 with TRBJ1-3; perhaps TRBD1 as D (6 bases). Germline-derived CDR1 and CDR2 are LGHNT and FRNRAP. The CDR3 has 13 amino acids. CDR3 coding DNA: TGTGCCCGAGGGGGATCTGAAGGAAACACCATATATTTT. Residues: CARGGSEGNTIYF.

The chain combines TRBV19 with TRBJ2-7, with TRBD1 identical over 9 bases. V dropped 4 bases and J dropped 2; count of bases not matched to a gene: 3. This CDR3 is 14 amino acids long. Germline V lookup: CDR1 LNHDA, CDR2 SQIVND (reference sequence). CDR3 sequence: CASSRQGGPYEQYF. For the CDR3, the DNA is TGTGCCAGTAGTAGACAGGGGGGTCCCTACGAGCAGTACTTC.

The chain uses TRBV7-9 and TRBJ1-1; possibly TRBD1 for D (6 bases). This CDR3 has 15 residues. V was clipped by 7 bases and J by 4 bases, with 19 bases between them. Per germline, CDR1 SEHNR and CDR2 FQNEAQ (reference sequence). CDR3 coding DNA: TGTGCCAGCACTATGAGCTCGAGGGGGGGCACTGAAGCTTTCTTT. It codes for CASTMSSRGGTEAFF.